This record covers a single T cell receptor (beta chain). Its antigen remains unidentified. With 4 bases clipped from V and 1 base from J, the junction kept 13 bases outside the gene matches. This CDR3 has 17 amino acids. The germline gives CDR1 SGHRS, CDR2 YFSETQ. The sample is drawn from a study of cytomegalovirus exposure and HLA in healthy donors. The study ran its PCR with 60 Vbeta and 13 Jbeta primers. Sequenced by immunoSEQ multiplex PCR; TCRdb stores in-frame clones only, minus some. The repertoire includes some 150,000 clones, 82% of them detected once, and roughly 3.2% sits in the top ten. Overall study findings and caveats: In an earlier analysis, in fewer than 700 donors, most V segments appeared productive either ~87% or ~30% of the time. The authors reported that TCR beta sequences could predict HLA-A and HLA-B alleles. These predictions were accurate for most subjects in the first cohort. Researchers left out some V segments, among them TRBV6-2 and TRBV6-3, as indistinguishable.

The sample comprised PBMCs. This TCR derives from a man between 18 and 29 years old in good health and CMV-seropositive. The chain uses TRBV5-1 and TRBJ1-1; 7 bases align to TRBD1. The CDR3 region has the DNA TGCGCCAGCAGCACCCAGGTACCGGGACAGCCGAACACTGAAGCTTTCTTT. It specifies CASSTQVPGQPNTEAFF.